This entry is about one T cell receptor beta chain. This sample is part of a study of regulatory T cells in long-lasting Graves disease. Arm-PCR of CDR3 regions and iRepertoire HTBI primers were used to build TCR beta libraries. TCRdb used MiXCR to reprocess the multiplex PCR reads, holding one entry per CDR3 protein. The data show 300,000 to 500,000 distinct CDR3 sequences, 20% to 25% seen once. Germline values: CDR1 DFQATT, CDR2 SNEGSKA (reference sequence). CDR3 length: 13 residues. With 5 bases removed from V and 6 bases from J, the gap between germline ends came to 16 bases. Stated time point: persistent/refractory GD, antithyroid drugs over 5 years with positive TRAb. Following extraction of RNA from PBMCs, that RNA was used to make the TCR library.

V and J are TRBV20-1 and TRBJ1-1; D gene uncertain. The material sequenced was peripheral blood mononuclear cells (PBMCs), taken when the disease was refractory, from a patient treated with antithyroid drugs. This TCR derives from a female donor with Graves disease. CDR3 bases: TGCAGTGCTGTAGACGGGTATACCGCTGAAGCTTTCTTT. Amino acids: CSAVDGYTAEAFF.